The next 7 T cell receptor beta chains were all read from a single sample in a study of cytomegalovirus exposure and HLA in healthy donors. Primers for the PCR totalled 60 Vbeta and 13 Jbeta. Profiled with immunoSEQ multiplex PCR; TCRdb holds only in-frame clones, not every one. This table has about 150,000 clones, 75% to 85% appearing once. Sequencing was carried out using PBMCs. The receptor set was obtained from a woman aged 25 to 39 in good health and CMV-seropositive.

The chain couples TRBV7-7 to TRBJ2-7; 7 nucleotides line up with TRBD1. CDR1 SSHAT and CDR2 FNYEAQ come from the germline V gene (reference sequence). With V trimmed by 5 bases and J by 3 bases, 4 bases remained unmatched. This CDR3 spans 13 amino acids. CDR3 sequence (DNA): TGTGCCAGCAGCCCGGACAGGAGCTACGAGCAGTACTTC. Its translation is CASSPDRSYEQYF. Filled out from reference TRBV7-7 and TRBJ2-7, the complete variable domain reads GAGVSQSPRYKVTKRGQDVTLRCDPISSHATLYWYQQALGQGPEFLTYFNYEAQPDKSGLPSDRFSAERPEGSISTLTIQRTEQRDSAMYRCASSPDRSYEQYFGPGTRLTVT.

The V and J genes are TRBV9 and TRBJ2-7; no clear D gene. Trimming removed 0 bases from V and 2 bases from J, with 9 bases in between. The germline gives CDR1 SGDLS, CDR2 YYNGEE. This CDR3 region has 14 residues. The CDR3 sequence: CASSVGGPTYEQYF. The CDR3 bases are TGTGCCAGCAGCGTAGGAGGCCCAACCTACGAGCAGTACTTC.

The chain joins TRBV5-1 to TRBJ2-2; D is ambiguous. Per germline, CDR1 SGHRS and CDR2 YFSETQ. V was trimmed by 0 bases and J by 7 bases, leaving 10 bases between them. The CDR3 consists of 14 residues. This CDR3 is CASSLVRDGGELFF. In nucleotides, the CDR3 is TGCGCCAGCAGCTTGGTGAGAGATGGCGGGGAGCTGTTTTTT.

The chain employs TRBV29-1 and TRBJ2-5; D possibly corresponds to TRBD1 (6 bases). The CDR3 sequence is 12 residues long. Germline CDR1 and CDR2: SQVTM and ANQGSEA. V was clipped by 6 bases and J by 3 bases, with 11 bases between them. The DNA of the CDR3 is TGCAGCGTACAGGGTCTTGAAGAGACCCAGTACTTC. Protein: CSVQGLEETQYF.

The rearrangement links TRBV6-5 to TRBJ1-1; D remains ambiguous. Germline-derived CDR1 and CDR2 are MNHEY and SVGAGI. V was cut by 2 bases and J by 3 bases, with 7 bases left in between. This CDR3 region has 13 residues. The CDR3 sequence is CASSYESHTEAFF. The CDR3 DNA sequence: TGTGCCAGCAGTTACGAGTCACACACTGAAGCTTTCTTT.

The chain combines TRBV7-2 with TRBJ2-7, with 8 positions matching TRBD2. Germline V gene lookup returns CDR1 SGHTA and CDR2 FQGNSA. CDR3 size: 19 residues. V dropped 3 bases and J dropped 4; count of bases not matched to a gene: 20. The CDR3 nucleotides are TGTGCCAGCAGCTTTAATATTGGCTATTCATCGGGGACTAGGTACGAGCAGTACTTC. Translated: CASSFNIGYSSGTRYEQYF.

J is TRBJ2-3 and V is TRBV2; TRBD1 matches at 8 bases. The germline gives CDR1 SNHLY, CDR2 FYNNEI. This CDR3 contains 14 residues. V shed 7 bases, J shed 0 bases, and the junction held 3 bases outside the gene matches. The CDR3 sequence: CASNGQGSTDTQYF. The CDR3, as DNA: TGTGCCAGCAACGGACAGGGTAGCACAGATACGCAGTATTTT.